This note documents a single T cell receptor (beta chain) sequence. This specimen belongs to a study of blood T cell repertoires in COVID-19. As for the study in general: Acute-phase and convalescent COVID-19 samples originated in the United States, Italy and Spain.

The trim removed 3 bases at V and 4 bases at J, leaving 4 bases unmatched. Germline CDR1 is SGHRS and CDR2 is YFSETQ. The CDR3 is 14 residues long. In the authors' methods: Scientists estimated how many nucleated cells there were by amplifying reference gene primers. The repertoire was sequenced with immunoSEQ multiplex PCR; TCRdb's copy has only in-frame clones and lacks some. V and J calls and clone size are as listed in that table; D and trimming were resolved from the DNA. The sample consists of about 58,000 clones, more than 70% of them appearing once. The chain couples TRBV5-1 to TRBJ2-3; 8 bases agree with TRBD1. The sample consisted of peripheral blood. This clonotype originated in a man in his forties with active COVID-19. CDR3 region: CASSSTGVSDTQYF. The CDR3 DNA is TGCGCCAGCAGCTCGACAGGGGTGTCAGATACGCAGTATTTT.